A single sample gave rise to the 25 T cell receptor beta chains below, sequenced in a study of human T cells and chemical hapten exposure. TCRdb re-analysed the RACE reads in MiXCR, keeping a single row per CDR3 protein. The sample contains tens of thousands of distinct CDR3 sequences, 8% to 9.5% of which appear only once. Time point: patch test 2, 6 weeks after DPC sensitization. Treatment: therapeutic diphenylcyclopropenone sensitization with weekly scalp DPC. The specimen comprised whole blood, sampled in connection with sensitization to the hapten diphenylcyclopropenone (DPC). The receptors come from a woman aged 40 to 50 with alopecia areata. Some clones in this sample may be carry-over from other donors' samples.

This clonotype was seen many times. The V and J genes are TRBV6-4 and TRBJ2-2; 10 bases match TRBD2. This CDR3 contains 14 residues. Per the germline V gene, CDR1 is MRHNA and CDR2 is SNTAGT. V gave up 5 bases and J gave up 6 bases; unmatched junction bases: 3. The CDR3 sequence is CASSTSGDAGELFF. The CDR3 region has the DNA TGTGCCAGCAGTACTAGCGGGGATGCCGGGGAGCTGTTTTTT.

The chain combines TRBV30 with TRBJ1-2; a possible D gene is TRBD1 (5 bases). Germline V gives CDR1 GTSNPN, CDR2 SVGIG (reference sequence). The CDR3 is 12 residues long. V lost 5 bases and J lost 3, with 10 bases in between. The CDR3 DNA reads TGTGCCTGGCAGGGTGAAGACTATGGCTACACCTTC. Translated, it gives CAWQGEDYGYTF.

This clonotype was detected many times. The V and J genes are TRBV4-3 and TRBJ2-3; D remains ambiguous. Germline V gives CDR1 LGHNA, CDR2 YSLEER. This CDR3 contains 16 residues. V lost 5 bases and J 0 bases, leaving 15 bases between the germline ends. The CDR3, as DNA: TGCGCCAGCAGCTCCAGGACCGGAGTTAGCACAGATACGCAGTATTTT. This encodes CASSSRTGVSTDTQYF.

The sample holds many counts of this clonotype. The chain joins TRBV10-3 to TRBJ1-1; D is unclear. The CDR3 has 15 residues. V was pared by 1 base and J by 0 bases, with 9 bases between. Germline V lookup: CDR1 ENHRY, CDR2 SYGVKD. DNA for the CDR3: TGTGCCATCAGTGAGTTAGCGGGTATGAACACTGAAGCTTTCTTT. As protein: CAISELAGMNTEAFF.

This clonotype appeared many times. The V gene is TRBV30, the J gene TRBJ1-2, with TRBD1 matching 8 bases. The V segment lost 2 bases and the J segment 8 bases; nucleotides outside the gene matches: 7. From germline, CDR1 is GTSNPN and CDR2 SVGIG (reference sequence). The CDR3 is 13 amino acids. CDR3 sequence reads: CAWSLDRGGGYTF. The CDR3 DNA reads TGTGCCTGGAGTCTCGACAGGGGTGGAGGCTACACCTTC.

This clonotype appeared many times. The chain combines TRBV3-1 with TRBJ1-2, with TRBD1 as a possible D gene (5 bases). V was trimmed by 3 bases and J by 8 bases, leaving 16 bases between them. Germline CDR1 reads LGHDT; CDR2 reads YNNKEL (reference sequence). The CDR3 contains 14 residues. The CDR3 nucleotides read TGTGCCAGCAGCCACCGAGACGCCAGGGAGGGCTACACCTTC. This gives the protein CASSHRDAREGYTF.

This clonotype appeared a few times. The rearrangement uses TRBV6-2 or TRBV6-3 and TRBJ1-2; possibly TRBD1 for D (5 bases). Germline V gives CDR1 MNHEY, CDR2 SVGEGT. Trimming took 5 bases from V and 4 from J, leaving 14 bases between them. This CDR3 spans 14 amino acids. The CDR3: CASSPGTLSYGYTF. The CDR3 DNA follows: TGTGCCAGCAGTCCCGGGACTTTGAGCTATGGCTACACCTTC.

The chain carries TRBV15 and TRBJ1-1, with TRBD1 as a possible D gene (5 bases). The V gene's germline CDR1 is LNHNV and CDR2 YYDKDF (reference sequence). This CDR3 contains 14 residues. The V end lost 4 bases, the J end lost 4 bases, and 13 bases lay between the germline ends. For the CDR3, the DNA is TGTGCCACCAGCATCACCAGGGACGGCACTGAAGCTTTCTTT. It yields the protein CATSITRDGTEAFF.

This clonotype was seen at least ten times. The chain is built from TRBV4-2 and TRBJ1-5, with 7 bases matching TRBD1. The CDR3 spans 16 residues. After removal of 0 bases from V and 2 bases from J, the junction contained 4 bases not matched to a gene. Per germline, CDR1 LGHNA and CDR2 YNFKEQ. CDR3 coding DNA: TGTGCCAGCAGCCAAGAGATCGGGACAGGCAATCAGCCCCAGCATTTT. As protein: CASSQEIGTGNQPQHF.

This clonotype was seen ten or more times. The chain links TRBV7-2 to TRBJ2-3; 11 bases match TRBD2. CDR1 SGHTA and CDR2 FQGNSA come from the germline V gene. The CDR3 totals 17 residues. With V trimmed by 4 bases and J by 0 bases, 6 bases remained unmatched. CDR3: CASSSRLAGTSTDTQYF. The DNA of the CDR3 is TGTGCCAGCAGCTCCAGACTAGCGGGGACGAGCACAGATACGCAGTATTTT.

This clonotype was counted ten times or more. This chain links TRBV6-5 with TRBJ2-2; TRBD1 aligns across 8 bases. Trimming removed 7 bases from V and 8 bases from J; junction bases left unmatched: 9. The germline gives CDR1 MNHEY, CDR2 SVGAGI. CDR3 size: 14 residues. The CDR3 coding sequence is TGTGCCAGCAATGGTGGCAGGGGGCCGGGGGAGCTGTTTTTT. Translated, it gives CASNGGRGPGELFF.

Note on this clonotype: This may arise from a read error, as a much more abundant clone is one base away. The chain joins TRBV30 to TRBJ2-5; D is possibly TRBD1 or TRBD2 (6 bases each). The CDR3 is 16 residues long. Germline loops: CDR1 GTSNPN, CDR2 SVGIG (reference sequence). As DNA, the CDR3 is TGTACCTGGAGTAAGAGGTGGGGGGCCCTCCAAGAGACCCAGTACTTC. It codes for CTWSKRWGALQETQYF.

This clonotype was recorded many times. The rearrangement uses TRBV24-1 and TRBJ2-3; D could derive from TRBD1 or TRBD2 (5 bases each). Germline values: CDR1 KGHDR, CDR2 SFDVKD. Trimming cost V 9 bases and J 4 bases, with 10 bases left between them. This CDR3 contains 12 residues. CDR3 DNA: TGTGCCACCCGGGGCAGCCCAGATACGCAGTATTTT. It translates to CATRGSPDTQYF.

This clonotype was seen repeatedly, ten times or more. The chain carries TRBV7-8 and TRBJ1-5, with 8 bases that match TRBD1. The trim removed 7 bases at V and 1 base at J, leaving 6 bases unmatched. Germline V gives CDR1 SGHVS, CDR2 FQNEAQ. This CDR3 comprises 15 residues. The CDR3 DNA is TGTGCCAGCACTCCCGGACAGGGAAGCAATCAGCCCCAGCATTTT. It encodes CASTPGQGSNQPQHF.

This clonotype was seen ten or more times. The chain carries TRBV7-8 and TRBJ2-2, with D possibly matching TRBD2 (5 bases). V lost 3 bases, J lost 5 bases, and 13 bases lay in between. This CDR3 contains 15 residues. The germline gives CDR1 SGHVS, CDR2 FQNEAQ. CDR3 protein: CASSLPGLGTGELFF. DNA for the CDR3: TGTGCCAGCAGCTTGCCCGGACTGGGGACCGGGGAGCTGTTTTTT.

This clonotype was picked up a small number of times. The genes are TRBV7-2 and TRBJ2-1; no reliable D call. The V and J ends lost 5 bases and 8 bases respectively, with 10 bases between them. The CDR3 is 12 residues long. CDR1 is SGHTA, CDR2 FQGNSA, per germline. CDR3 region: CASSPYLDEQFF. CDR3 sequence (DNA): TGTGCCAGCAGCCCCTATTTAGATGAGCAGTTCTTC.

At least ten counts were recorded for this clonotype. The J gene is TRBJ2-1, the V gene TRBV28; no clear D gene. Germline CDR1 reads MDHEN; CDR2 reads SYDVKM. V shed 3 bases and J shed 10 bases, with 10 bases lying between them. The CDR3 runs to 12 residues. The CDR3 bases are TGTGCCAGCAGTTTTCCCTTTGGCGAGCAGTTCTTC. Residues: CASSFPFGEQFF.

The chain has TRBV27 and TRBJ1-4, with unresolved D. The CDR3 extends over 15 amino acids. CDR1 and CDR2 (germline): MNHEY, SMNVEV (reference sequence). The V end lost 5 bases, the J end lost 0 bases, and 10 bases lay between the germline ends. This CDR3 is CASSSAAATNEKLFF. As DNA, the CDR3 is TGTGCCAGCAGTAGCGCAGCTGCAACTAATGAAAAACTGTTTTTT.

In this sample, this clonotype turned up many times. The V and J genes are TRBV7-3 and TRBJ2-2; a weak D match, TRBD2 (5 bases). Germline V gene sequence: CDR1 SGHTA, CDR2 FQGTGA. The CDR3 length is 17 residues. Trimming cost V 1 base and J 4 bases, with 16 bases left between them. The chain's CDR3 is CASSLRGGRPGTGELFF. The CDR3, as DNA: TGTGCCAGCAGCTTAAGAGGCGGGCGGCCCGGCACCGGGGAGCTGTTTTTT.

This chain uses TRBV12-3 or TRBV12-4 with TRBJ1-1, with 11 bases that match TRBD1. V lost 5 bases and J lost 0; bases outside the gene matches: 20. This CDR3 contains 21 residues. This CDR3 is CASSQRAFSGTGGTMNTEAFF. The CDR3 DNA sequence: TGTGCCAGCAGTCAACGGGCTTTCAGTGGGACAGGGGGTACCATGAACACTGAAGCTTTCTTT.

This clonotype was seen at least ten times. V and J are TRBV10-3 and TRBJ1-1, with TRBD1 identical over 7 bases. Trimming took 6 bases from V and 1 from J; bases not matched to a gene: 2. The CDR3 has 13 residues. Germline-derived CDR1 and CDR2 are ENHRY and SYGVKD. The CDR3 protein is CAISRTGNTEAFF. CDR3 DNA sequence: TGTGCCATCAGCCGGACAGGGAACACTGAAGCTTTCTTT.

This clonotype was seen at least ten times. V is TRBV6-2 or TRBV6-3 and J is TRBJ2-2; 7 nucleotides match TRBD1. Germline values: CDR1 MNHEY, CDR2 SVGEGT. V trimming: 6 bases; J trimming: 2 bases; junction bases outside the gene matches: 6. CDR3 length: 15 residues. The CDR3 sequence is CASRPGQRNTGELFF. The CDR3 nucleotides read TGTGCCAGCAGGCCGGGACAGCGAAACACCGGGGAGCTGTTTTTT.

This clonotype was seen many times. This rearrangement joins TRBV7-8 to TRBJ2-2; D tentatively reads TRBD1 or TRBD2 (5 bases each). Trimming shortened V by 5 bases and J by 0 bases, and 19 bases separated the two germline ends. CDR1 SGHVS and CDR2 FQNEAQ come from the germline V gene. The CDR3 sequence is 18 residues long. Written as DNA, the CDR3 is TGTGCCAGCAGCCGATCGACGGGCCGAGGGGCGAACACCGGGGAGCTGTTTTTT. Translated: CASSRSTGRGANTGELFF.

This clonotype was counted between two and nine times. The chain recombines TRBV7-2 with TRBJ2-2, with D unclear. The CDR3 runs 13 residues. V was shortened by 7 bases and J by 5 bases, with 11 bases between the two germline ends. From germline, CDR1 is SGHTA and CDR2 FQGNSA. CDR3 DNA: TGTGCCAGCAACCCCCCTGGGACCGGGGAGCTGTTTTTT. Translated: CASNPPGTGELFF.

This clonotype is a singleton in its sample. This sequence joins TRBV4-1 and TRBJ1-1, with D possibly being TRBD1 (5 bases). CDR3 length: 16 amino acids. Trimming removed 1 base at V and 4 bases at J, with 16 bases between. Germline V CDR1 and CDR2: MGHRA, YSYEKL. The CDR3 nucleotides read TGCGCCAGCAGCCAAGGGCCCGGTATCGGGGGCACTGAAGCTTTCTTT. It translates to CASSQGPGIGGTEAFF.